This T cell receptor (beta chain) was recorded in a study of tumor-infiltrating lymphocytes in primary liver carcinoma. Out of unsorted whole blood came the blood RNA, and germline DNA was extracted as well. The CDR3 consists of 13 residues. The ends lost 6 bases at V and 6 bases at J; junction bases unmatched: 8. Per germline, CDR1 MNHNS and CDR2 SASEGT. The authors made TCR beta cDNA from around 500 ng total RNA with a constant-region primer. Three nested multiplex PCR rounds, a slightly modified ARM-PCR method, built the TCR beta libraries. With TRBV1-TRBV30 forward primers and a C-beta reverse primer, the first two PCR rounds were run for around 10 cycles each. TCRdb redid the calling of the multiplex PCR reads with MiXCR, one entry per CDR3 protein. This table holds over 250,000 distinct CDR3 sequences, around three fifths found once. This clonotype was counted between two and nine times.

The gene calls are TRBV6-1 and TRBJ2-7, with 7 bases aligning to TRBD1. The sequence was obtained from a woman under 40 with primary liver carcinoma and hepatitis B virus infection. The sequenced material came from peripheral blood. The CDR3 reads CASSEDRRTEQYF. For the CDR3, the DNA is TGTGCCAGCAGCGAGGACAGGAGAACCGAGCAGTACTTC.